This TCR beta chain was identified during a study of technical replicates of blood from a handful of donors (TCRdb year 2017). In the germline V gene, CDR1 corresponds to LGHNA and CDR2 to YNFKEQ. The CDR3 measures 15 amino acids from cysteine to phenylalanine. The read is trimmed to its CDR3 DNA, 45 bases read in frame from base 1. V is cut back by 2 bases and J by 6 bases, with 9 bases in the junction unmatched. The receptor library was made with the immunoSEQ multiplex PCR assay. In its TCRdb copy, this immuneACCESS table keeps in-frame sequences only and misses some clones. Where compared with another copy, unresolved V genes explain less than half of these, and the others have no known cause. The sample yields tens of thousands of clones; more than 85% were counted once. Of the sample, 4.3% is held by the ten largest clones. The count of this clone is one. Its antigen has not been determined. No much larger clone is present one base from it, and per-base qualities are unavailable.

The chain uses TRBV4-2 and TRBJ2-7, with 8 bases in between that match TRBD2. Sequenced input: PBMCs. The TCR originated in a human donor in good health. Some clones in this sample may be carry-over from other donors' samples. The nucleotides read TGTGCCAGCAGCCAATTAAAGCGGGAGCGGGTCGAGCAGTACTTC. Translated, it reads CASSQLKRERVEQYF.